A selection of T cell receptor beta chains follows, all from one sample in a study of blood T cells in healthy people across ages. TCRdb re-called the 5' RACE reads through MiXCR, storing one row per CDR3 protein. The sample carries some 1.4 million distinct CDR3 sequences, roughly 40% recorded once. Source material: blood. The origin of the receptors is a woman under 30 in good health. CDR3s leave out the opening cysteine and the closing phenylalanine or tryptophan. A D gene is named only where the DNA matches it firmly.

NA	TRBJ2-1	TRBV3-1	ASSQDTPGAEQF
NA	TRBJ1-3	TRBV2	ASSENVRTEY
NA	TRBJ2-5	TRBV12-5	ASGLAPKFSGTHQETQY
TRBD1	TRBJ2-5	TRBV29-1	SVGTGVGETQY
NA	TRBJ2-5	TRBV12-3/TRBV12-4	ASSLSKGTQY
TRBD1	TRBJ1-6	TRBV27	ASSFLDRGILGIGSPLH
NA	TRBJ2-4	TRBV18	ASSAGQAGKNIQY
NA	NA	TRBV6-1	ASTLGPHIGNEQY
NA	TRBJ2-5	TRBV6-5	ASSYGGEVNEQY
NA	TRBJ1-2	TRBV27	ASRPDQGNYGYT
NA	TRBJ2-2	TRBV29-1	SVVRGDGELF
NA	TRBJ2-1	TRBV5-1	ASSSHNEQF
TRBD1	TRBJ1-4	TRBV27	ASSRQGSANEKLF
NA	TRBJ2-1	TRBV30	AWRTDFHNEQF
TRBD1	TRBJ2-1	TRBV5-1	ASSSGDRDINEQF
NA	TRBJ1-2	TRBV5-1	ASSLVQGSNYGYT
NA	TRBJ2-7	TRBV20-1	SAREGVGDYYEQY
TRBD1	TRBJ1-2	TRBV27	ASSLGGGGQVYT
TRBD1	TRBJ2-1	TRBV24-1	AASDNDRGGYNEQF
TRBD2	TRBJ2-1	TRBV4-2	ASSQLPLGIAGGLYNEQF
NA	TRBJ2-3	TRBV24-1	ATSDLQSPSTDTQY
TRBD2	TRBJ2-1	TRBV5-1	ASTPRTSGRENNEQF
TRBD2	TRBJ2-1	TRBV28	ASSLRGSRDNEQF
TRBD2	TRBJ2-5	TRBV7-9	ASSFLAGAEETQY
NA	TRBJ2-3	TRBV10-3	AISERVDFTDTQY
NA	TRBJ1-1	TRBV11-2	ASTGALNTEAF
NA	TRBJ2-7	TRBV7-9	ASSEGVPILYEQY
NA	TRBJ2-7	TRBV15	ATSRPQGEFTYNEQY
NA	TRBJ2-3	TRBV29-1	SVSQGDTQY
TRBD1	TRBJ1-6	TRBV7-9	ASYPGTGNSPLH
NA	TRBJ2-1	TRBV18	ASSPLFGSYNEQF
NA	TRBJ2-3	TRBV5-1	ASSKGNTGTDTQY
TRBD2	TRBJ2-5	TRBV5-1	AGNPAGALYQETQY
TRBD2	TRBJ2-1	TRBV11-1	ASSSGTIYPTEQF
TRBD1	TRBJ1-2	TRBV4-1	ASSQGPGQGANYGYT
TRBD2	TRBJ2-5	TRBV10-3	AIRGTSQETQY
TRBD1	TRBJ2-7	TRBV5-6	ASTKTGDSYEQY
NA	TRBJ2-7	TRBV6-5	ASSYATGYEQY
NA	TRBJ2-1	TRBV27	ASSVGTNNEQF
NA	TRBJ1-2	TRBV14	ASSQVQTNYGYT
TRBD2	TRBJ2-7	TRBV27	ASSSSPSGGYEQY
NA	TRBJ2-5	TRBV5-1	ASSPGKGFQETQY
NA	TRBJ2-5	TRBV7-2	ASSPILGPQETQY
TRBD2	TRBJ2-7	TRBV7-9	ASSSGLAGAPYEQY
NA	TRBJ2-7	TRBV29-1	SVGGLVGEQY
TRBD1	TRBJ2-5	TRBV7-2	ASSSQGARETQY
TRBD1	TRBJ1-5	TRBV25-1	ASSSLGDRGPGNQPQH
NA	TRBJ2-1	TRBV24-1	AASDLDPRAYNEQF
TRBD1	TRBJ2-7	TRBV10-3	ATYSGTGGDEQY
TRBD2	TRBJ2-7	TRBV11-2	ASSWILAGEVYEQY
NA	TRBJ2-5	TRBV7-2	ASSLQASAGRQETQY